Listed here are 30 T cell receptor beta chains from one sample, sequenced in a study of blood T cell repertoires in COVID-19. The repertoire was sequenced with immunoSEQ multiplex PCR; TCRdb's copy has only in-frame clones and lacks some. Among about 160,000 clones listed, 80% to 90% were seen once. The specimen sequenced was peripheral blood. These receptors came from a woman in her 70s with COVID-19, enrolled during active disease.

The chain uses TRBV2 and TRBJ2-1; the match to TRBD2 covers 10 bases. Germline trimming cut 9 bases from V and 4 bases from J; bases unmatched to any gene: 9. Germline assignment: CDR1 SNHLY and CDR2 FYNNEI. CDR3 size: 15 residues. CDR3 sequence (DNA): TGTGCCAGTTTAAGGACTAGCGGATCATACAATGAGCAGTTCTTC. Translating it yields CASLRTSGSYNEQFF.

V is TRBV10-3 and J is TRBJ2-7; possibly TRBD1 for D (6 bases). CDR3 length: 15 amino acids. The germline V gene encodes CDR1 ENHRY and CDR2 SYGVKD. The V gene lost 3 bases and the J gene lost 0 bases, with 12 bases spanning the gap. The CDR3 nucleotides read TGTGCCATCAGTGATTCCGGACAGAGCTCCTACGAGCAGTACTTC. As protein: CAISDSGQSSYEQYF.

The genes are TRBV5-1 and TRBJ2-2; possibly TRBD1 for D (5 bases). The length of the CDR3 is 16 residues. V was trimmed by 2 bases and J by 4 bases, leaving 15 bases between them. Germline CDR1 is SGHRS and CDR2 is YFSETQ. In DNA, the CDR3 is TGCGCCAGCAGCTTTACCGGTGGTAGGGGCACCGGGGAGCTGTTTTTT. This encodes CASSFTGGRGTGELFF.

The chain carries TRBV6-4 and TRBJ1-5, with unresolved D. The length of the CDR3 is 15 residues. Germline CDR1 MRHNA, CDR2 SNTAGT. V was trimmed by 6 bases and J by 5 bases, leaving 17 bases between them. The DNA of the CDR3 is TGTGCCAGCAGCCCGGACGGCTGGGGAGATCAGCCCCAGCATTTT. This codes for CASSPDGWGDQPQHF.

This clone has only a few counts. This chain connects TRBV11-2 to TRBJ1-5, with TRBD1 identical over 11 bases. Trimming cost V 3 bases and J 6 bases; bases outside gene matches: 1. The CDR3 consists of 14 residues. The germline CDR1 and CDR2 sequences are SGHAT and FQNNGV. The CDR3 loop is CASSLDRGLQPQHF. CDR3 in DNA: TGTGCCAGCAGCTTGGACAGGGGGCTTCAGCCCCAGCATTTT. Filled out from reference TRBV11-2 and TRBJ1-5, the complete variable domain reads EAGVAQSPRYKIIEKRQSVAFWCNPISGHATLYWYQQILGQGPKLLIQFQNNGVVDDSQLPKDRFSAERLKGVDSTLKIQPAKLEDSAVYLCASSLDRGLQPQHFGDGTRLSIL.

The rearrangement uses TRBV18 and TRBJ2-7, with 8 bases that match TRBD1. The CDR3 contains 13 residues. Trimming at V came to 6 bases and at J to 7 bases, leaving 8 bases not matched to a gene. Germline V gene data show CDR1 as KGHSH and CDR2 as LQKENI. The chain's CDR3 is CASSPGQGWEQYF. The DNA for the CDR3 is TGTGCCAGCTCGCCCGGACAGGGTTGGGAGCAGTACTTC.

The chain links TRBV11-2 to TRBJ1-5; 8 bases agree with TRBD1. V lost 1 base, J lost 4 bases, and 6 bases stayed unmatched. The CDR3 length is 16 residues. Germline CDR1 and CDR2: SGHAT and FQNNGV. The CDR3 nucleotides read TGTGCCAGCAGCTTAGTCAGGGGGCGGGTTAATCAGCCCCAGCATTTT. As protein: CASSLVRGRVNQPQHF.

The chain joins TRBV7-2 to TRBJ2-5, with 11 bases that match TRBD2. The CDR3 runs to 14 residues. V was pared by 7 bases and J by 2 bases, with 3 bases of the junction left unmatched. Germline V CDR1 and CDR2: SGHTA, FQGNSA. The CDR3 reads CASNLAGGQETQYF. The CDR3 DNA follows: TGTGCCAGCAACCTAGCGGGGGGTCAAGAGACCCAGTACTTC.

The V and J genes are TRBV21-1 and TRBJ1-5; the table's D gene call, TRBD1, was not cross checked with the DNA. TRBV21-1 is tagged as a pseudogene. The CDR3 runs 14 residues. The CDR3 nucleotides are TGTGCCAGCAGCAAACTACAGGGTTGTCAGCCCCAGCATTTT. Amino acid sequence: CASSKLQGCQPQHF.

The CDR3 sequence: CASSPNVGEKLFF. The CDR3, as DNA: TGTGCCAGCTCACCGAATGTCGGGGAAAAACTGTTTTTT. The rearrangement uses TRBV18 and TRBJ1-4, with D unclear. The V gene lost 3 bases and the J gene lost 8 bases, with 10 bases spanning the gap. Germline loops: CDR1 KGHSH, CDR2 LQKENI. This CDR3 comprises 13 residues.

The chain joins TRBV18 to TRBJ2-2; TRBD2 agrees at 9 bases. Trimming at V came to 2 bases and at J to 3 bases, leaving 7 bases not matched to a gene. Germline V gene lookup returns CDR1 KGHSH and CDR2 LQKENI. CDR3 length: 17 amino acids. The DNA of the CDR3 is TGTGCCAGCTCACCATTGAAAGCGGGGGGCGACACCGGGGAGCTGTTTTTT. Translation: CASSPLKAGGDTGELFF. Looking up the rest from reference TRBV18 and TRBJ2-2 gives the full variable domain: NAGVMQNPRHLVRRRGQEARLRCSPMKGHSHVYWYRQLPEEGLKFMVYLQKENIIDESGMPKERFSAEFPKEGPSILRIQQVVRGDSAAYFCASSPLKAGGDTGELFFGEGSRLTVL.

This rearrangement joins TRBV24-1 to TRBJ2-2; D might be TRBD2 (6 bases). The CDR3 loop spans 15 amino acids. The V end was cut by 3 bases, the J end by 5 bases, with 12 bases between. Per the germline V gene, CDR1 is KGHDR and CDR2 is SFDVKD. For the CDR3, the DNA is TGTGCCACCAGTGATGCCCGGGGAGGAACCGGGGAGCTGTTTTTT. Translating it yields CATSDARGGTGELFF.

The chain couples TRBV15 to TRBJ2-7; TRBD2 agrees at 8 bases. Germline loops: CDR1 LNHNV, CDR2 YYDKDF (reference sequence). CDR3 length: 15 residues. V gave up 0 bases and J gave up 2 bases; unmatched junction bases: 3. CDR3 loop: CATSRDRGGTYEQYF. The CDR3 DNA follows: TGTGCCACCAGCAGAGATCGCGGGGGGACCTACGAGCAGTACTTC.

The chain employs TRBV15 and TRBJ2-1; 8 nucleotides line up with TRBD2. This CDR3 is 16 amino acids long. Per germline, CDR1 LNHNV and CDR2 YYDKDF (reference sequence). The J segment lost 8 bases and the V segment lost 3 bases, leaving 12 bases of the junction unmatched. The CDR3, as DNA: TGTGCCACCAGCAGGGAGAATCGGGGGGGAGCGGATGAGCAGTTCTTC. Translated, it gives CATSRENRGGADEQFF.

This chain links TRBV28 with TRBJ2-1; TRBD2 matches at 10 bases. V trimming: 7 bases; J trimming: 9 bases; junction bases outside the gene matches: 9. The CDR3 runs to 14 residues. Germline V gives CDR1 MDHEN, CDR2 SYDVKM. CDR3 sequence: CASNRGLATLEQFF. The CDR3 DNA is TGTGCCAGCAACCGGGGACTAGCGACTCTTGAGCAGTTCTTC.

The chain recombines TRBV20-1 with TRBJ1-1, with D perhaps TRBD1 (5 bases). Trimming stripped 6 bases from V and 8 bases from J, with 13 bases between. This CDR3 has 11 residues. Germline lookup yields CDR1 DFQATT and CDR2 SNEGSKA (reference sequence). The CDR3 is CSASGYPEAFF. The CDR3 DNA follows: TGCAGTGCCTCAGGGTATCCCGAAGCTTTCTTT.

The rearrangement joins TRBV18 to TRBJ2-1, with 7 bases identical to TRBD1. Germline V CDR1 and CDR2: KGHSH, LQKENI. The CDR3 has 14 residues. J was trimmed by 7 bases and V by 3 bases; bases with no gene match: 6. CDR3 protein: CASSPELTGNEQFF. CDR3 DNA: TGTGCCAGCTCACCGGAATTGACAGGGAATGAGCAGTTCTTC.

The chain has TRBV28 and TRBJ1-4; 11 bases align to TRBD1. The V gene's germline CDR1 is MDHEN and CDR2 SYDVKM. The CDR3 spans 15 residues. Losses at the gene ends were 7 bases for V and 10 bases for J; bases not matched to a gene: 11. The CDR3 sequence: CASTLDLGQGGKLFF. DNA for the CDR3: TGTGCCAGCACCCTCGACTTGGGACAGGGGGGAAAACTGTTTTTT.

The chain carries TRBV29-1 and TRBJ2-1; perhaps TRBD2 as D (6 bases). Deletions cut 8 bases from V and 4 bases from J, with 24 bases between. This CDR3 contains 16 residues. The germline V gene has CDR1 SQVTM and CDR2 ANQGSEA. The CDR3 coding sequence is TGCAGCCCTCACCCGGGGGACCCAGACCTTTACAATGAGCAGTTCTTC. This encodes CSPHPGDPDLYNEQFF.

V usage is TRBV4-1 and J usage is TRBJ1-4; D ambiguous. V lost 4 bases and J 8 bases, leaving 23 bases between the germline ends. Germline assignment: CDR1 MGHRA and CDR2 YSYEKL. The CDR3 totals 17 residues. Written as DNA, the CDR3 is TGCGCCAGCAGCCCCTCCACCTCAGCAGTTGCGGGGGAAAAACTGTTTTTT. This codes for CASSPSTSAVAGEKLFF.

The CDR3 region is CASRLQGKGELFF. The CDR3 DNA sequence: TGCGCCAGCCGATTACAGGGGAAGGGGGAGCTGTTTTTT. This sequence joins TRBV5-1 and TRBJ2-2; TRBD1 aligns across 7 bases. Looked up from germline, CDR1 is SGHRS and CDR2 is YFSETQ. V lost 7 bases and J lost 8; bases outside the gene matches: 8. CDR3 length: 13 amino acids. Together with reference TRBV5-1 and TRBJ2-2, the CDR3 gives the full variable domain: KAGVTQTPRYLIKTRGQQVTLSCSPISGHRSVSWYQQTPGQGLQFLFEYFSETQRNKGNFPGRFSGRQFSNSRSEMNVSTLELGDSALYLCASRLQGKGELFFGEGSRLTVL.

This chain links TRBV5-1 with TRBJ1-1; TRBD1 agrees at 10 bases. The V and J ends lost 4 bases and 3 bases, in that order; junction bases with no gene match: 9. CDR1 is SGHRS, CDR2 YFSETQ, per germline. There are 16 residues in the CDR3. CDR3 protein: CASSLTGGIGYTEAFF. Here the CDR3 DNA reads TGCGCCAGCAGCCTGACAGGGGGCATCGGGTACACTGAAGCTTTCTTT.

CDR3 sequence (DNA): TGTGCCAGCAGCATCACAGGTACCCCGCCTCATACGCAGTATTTT. Amino acids: CASSITGTPPHTQYF. V usage is TRBV7-6 and J usage is TRBJ2-3, with D tentatively TRBD1 (5 bases). V shed 5 bases and J shed 7 bases, with 19 bases lying between them. This CDR3 is 15 amino acids long. Per the germline V gene, CDR1 is SGHVS and CDR2 is FNYEAQ. The full variable domain, rest sourced from reference TRBV7-6 and TRBJ2-3, is GAGVSQSPRYKVTKRGQDVALRCDPISGHVSLYWYRQALGQGPEFLTYFNYEAQQDKSGLPNDRFSAERPEGSISTLTIQRTEQRDSAMYRCASSITGTPPHTQYFGPGTRLTVL.

The J gene is TRBJ1-1, the V gene TRBV2, with 11 nucleotides matching TRBD1. Germline assignment: CDR1 SNHLY and CDR2 FYNNEI. This CDR3 region has 15 residues. The ends lost 6 bases at V and 5 bases at J; junction bases unmatched: 8. The CDR3 sequence: CASRDPGQGETEAFF. The CDR3 region has the DNA TGTGCCAGCAGGGATCCGGGACAGGGGGAAACTGAAGCTTTCTTT.

The rearrangement joins TRBV2 to TRBJ1-3, with unresolved D. The germline V gene encodes CDR1 SNHLY and CDR2 FYNNEI. The CDR3 has 13 amino acids. The germline V and J ends were trimmed by 5 bases and 6 bases, with 11 bases remaining between them. The CDR3 loop is CASSTEIENTIYF. As DNA, the CDR3 is TGTGCCAGCAGTACCGAGATTGAAAACACCATATATTTT.

The table lists this clone with a count of one. V and J are TRBV6-5 and TRBJ2-3, with 11 bases identical to TRBD1. J lost 3 bases, V lost 3 bases, and 2 bases had no gene match. The germline V gene has CDR1 MNHEY and CDR2 SVGAGI. This CDR3 has 15 amino acids. The CDR3 DNA is TGTGCCAGCAGTTATGGACAGGGGGCAACAGATACGCAGTATTTT. Translating gives CASSYGQGATDTQYF.

The gene calls are TRBV2 and TRBJ1-4; D may be TRBD1 (6 bases). The CDR3 runs 17 residues. Germline CDR1 SNHLY, CDR2 FYNNEI. V was pared by 6 bases and J by 3 bases, with 20 bases between. In nucleotides, the CDR3 is TGTGCCAGCAGCCAAGGGGGTCTTGCGGGGGCTAATGAAAAACTGTTTTTT. Its translation is CASSQGGLAGANEKLFF.

The chain uses TRBV3-1 (or the pseudogene TRBV3-2) and TRBJ1-2; D uncertain. V lost 0 bases to trimming and J lost 6 bases, with 11 bases between them. The length of the CDR3 is 14 residues. Germline V CDR1 and CDR2: LGHDT, YNNKEL (reference sequence). The CDR3 protein is CASSQDNRAHGYTF. The CDR3 DNA is TGTGCCAGCAGCCAAGACAACAGAGCACATGGCTACACCTTC.

The J gene is TRBJ2-7, the V gene TRBV24-1; 8 bases fit TRBD1. Per the germline V gene, CDR1 is KGHDR and CDR2 is SFDVKD. V lost 9 bases, J lost 2 bases, and 11 bases stayed unmatched. CDR3 length: 15 amino acids. CDR3 nucleotide sequence: TGTGCCACCGGAACACGGACAGGGTCAACCTACGAGCAGTACTTC. Translated, it gives CATGTRTGSTYEQYF.

The rearrangement links TRBV11-2 to TRBJ2-5, with D possibly TRBD2 on 6 matching bases. CDR3 length: 14 amino acids. The germline V and J ends were trimmed by 1 base and 4 bases, with 10 bases remaining between them. Germline CDR1 and CDR2: SGHAT and FQNNGV. CDR3 nucleotides: TGTGCCAGCAGCTTAGGCGGGGTGGGAGAGACCCAGTACTTC. This encodes CASSLGGVGETQYF. Combining the CDR3 with reference TRBV11-2 and TRBJ2-5 gives the whole variable domain EAGVAQSPRYKIIEKRQSVAFWCNPISGHATLYWYQQILGQGPKLLIQFQNNGVVDDSQLPKDRFSAERLKGVDSTLKIQPAKLEDSAVYLCASSLGGVGETQYFGPGTRLLVL.